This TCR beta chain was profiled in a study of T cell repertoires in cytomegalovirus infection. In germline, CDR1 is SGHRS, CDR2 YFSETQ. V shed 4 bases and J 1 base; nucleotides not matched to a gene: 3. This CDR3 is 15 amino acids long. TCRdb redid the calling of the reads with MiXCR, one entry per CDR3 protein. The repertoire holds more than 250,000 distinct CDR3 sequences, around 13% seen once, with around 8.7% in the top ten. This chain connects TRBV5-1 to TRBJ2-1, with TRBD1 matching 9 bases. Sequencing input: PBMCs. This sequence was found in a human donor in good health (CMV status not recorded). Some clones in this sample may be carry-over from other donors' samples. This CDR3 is CASSTGQGSYNEQFF. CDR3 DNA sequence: TGCGCCAGCAGCACGGGACAGGGATCCTACAATGAGCAGTTCTTC.